The sequence of this TCR beta chain was determined in a study of blood T cell repertoires in COVID-19. Study summary: Samples taken during acute and convalescent COVID-19 were collected in the United States, Italy and Spain. Sample material is recorded as cDNA or gDNA derived from T cells, B-cell-depleted T cells, or PBMCs.

Methods used by the authors: Estimation of nucleated cell counts was performed using reference gene primer amplification. TCRdb's table, derived via immunoSEQ multiplex PCR, lists solely in-frame clones and lacks some. The DNA gave D and trimming, while V, J and clone size come from that table. The sample shows around 100,000 clones, about 89% of them seen only once. The CDR3 has 19 amino acids. Unmatched junction bases numbered 10, after V lost 2 bases and J lost 4 bases. Germline lookup yields CDR1 LNHNV and CDR2 YYDKDF (reference sequence). The sequenced material came from peripheral blood. This chain joins TRBV15 and TRBJ2-1, with TRBD2 matching 14 bases. This clonotype was obtained from a man aged 50-60 years with acute or convalescent COVID-19. The chain's CDR3 is CATSRQTSGGVTRYNEQFF. CDR3 sequence (DNA): TGTGCCACCAGCAGACAGACTAGCGGGGGGGTGACTAGGTACAATGAGCAGTTCTTC. Based on the CDR3 plus reference TRBV15 and TRBJ2-1, the full variable domain is DAMVIQNPRYQVTQFGKPVTLSCSQTLNHNVMYWYQQKSSQAPKLLFHYYDKDFNNEADTPDNFQSRRPNTSFCFLDIRSPGLGDTAMYLCATSRQTSGGVTRYNEQFFGPGTRLTVL.